These 32 T cell receptor beta chains were sequenced from one sample in a study of T-cell memory formation after mild COVID-19. TCRdb re-called the 5' RACE reads through MiXCR, storing one row per CDR3 protein. Of 350,000 to 500,000 distinct CDR3 sequences in the sample, around 20% were seen once. The sequenced sample was PBMCs or a T cell subset sorted from them (not recorded which). Receptor source: an adult woman who had mild COVID-19 (a few samples of this study predate the infection). Cell type and time point are not known.

This clonotype was picked up a small number of times. The chain carries TRBV7-9 and TRBJ2-7; 8 nucleotides agree with TRBD2. The CDR3 is 15 amino acids. Germline V gives CDR1 SEHNR, CDR2 FQNEAQ (reference sequence). J gave up 7 bases and V 1 base, and 9 bases lay outside the gene matches. The CDR3, as DNA: TGTGCCAGCAGCTTAGTTAGCGGGACGGGTGTGGAGCAGTACTTC. This sequence encodes CASSLVSGTGVEQYF.

The chain links TRBV2 to TRBJ2-3, with 8 nucleotides matching TRBD2. The CDR3 has 15 residues. Looked up from germline, CDR1 is SNHLY and CDR2 is FYNNEI. The V segment lost 3 bases and the J segment 4 bases; nucleotides outside the gene matches: 6. CDR3 nucleotides: TGTGCCAGCAGTGATGCGGGGGGCGGGCCAGATACGCAGTATTTT. Translation: CASSDAGGGPDTQYF.

Only one count was recorded for this clonotype. This rearrangement joins TRBV5-5 to TRBJ2-2, with 11 bases lining up with TRBD1. In germline, CDR1 is SGHKS, CDR2 YYEKEE (reference sequence). With 2 bases clipped from V and 4 bases from J, the junction kept 4 bases outside the gene matches. This CDR3 comprises 16 residues. CDR3 amino acids: CASSLRTGGRTGELFF. CDR3 coding DNA: TGTGCCAGCAGCTTACGGACAGGGGGCCGCACCGGGGAGCTGTTTTTT.

This clonotype turned up a few times. The chain employs TRBV5-5 and TRBJ1-4, with TRBD1 matching over 8 bases. There are 15 residues in the CDR3. CDR1 is SGHKS and CDR2 is YYEKEE in the germline V gene (reference sequence). Unmatched junction bases numbered 13, after V lost 4 bases and J lost 11 bases. CDR3 sequence (DNA): TGTGCCAGCAGCGCGGGGACAGGACTAATAGGGAAACTGTTTTTT. Protein product: CASSAGTGLIGKLFF.

The chain employs TRBV27 and TRBJ1-1; the D gene is possibly TRBD1 (5 bases). CDR1 and CDR2 from the germline V gene are MNHEY and SMNVEV (reference sequence). V lost 2 bases and J 8 bases, leaving 18 bases between the germline ends. CDR3 length equals 15 residues. As DNA, the CDR3 is TGTGCCAGCAGTTTAGGGGCAGAGCTGACCATCGAAGCTTTCTTT. Its protein is CASSLGAELTIEAFF.

This clonotype was seen a few times. The chain couples TRBV4-2 to TRBJ1-1; the D is unclear. Trimming removed 2 bases from V and 4 bases from J, with 14 bases in between. Germline V gene data show CDR1 as LGHNA and CDR2 as YNFKEQ. This CDR3 has 15 amino acids. In nucleotides, the CDR3 is TGTGCCAGCAGCCAAACTCCACGGGTCGGCACTGAAGCTTTCTTT. This gives the protein CASSQTPRVGTEAFF.

The rearrangement joins TRBV6-2 or TRBV6-3 to TRBJ2-7, with 8 bases matching TRBD2. Germline V CDR1 and CDR2: MNHEY, SVGEGT. This CDR3 region has 12 residues. The J segment lost 3 bases and the V segment lost 10 bases, leaving 5 bases of the junction unmatched. The CDR3: CAISGGNYEQYF. The CDR3 DNA reads TGTGCCATCTCGGGAGGGAACTACGAGCAGTACTTC.

The chain is built from TRBV19 and TRBJ1-2; 7 nucleotides match TRBD1. Germline assignment: CDR1 LNHDA and CDR2 SQIVND (reference sequence). The CDR3 extends over 12 amino acids. Trimming took 6 bases from V and 7 from J; bases not matched to a gene: 5. CDR3 DNA sequence: TGTGCCAGTAGAACGACAGGGTTTGGCTACACCTTC. It translates to CASRTTGFGYTF.

The rearrangement uses TRBV20-1 and TRBJ2-1; perhaps TRBD1 as D (6 bases). The CDR3 runs to 15 residues. The V end lost 0 bases, the J end lost 4 bases, and 13 bases lay between the germline ends. Germline lookup yields CDR1 DFQATT and CDR2 SNEGSKA (reference sequence). The DNA of the CDR3 is TGCAGTGCTAGAGATAGCAGGGGCGGTTACAATGAGCAGTTCTTC. This sequence encodes CSARDSRGGYNEQFF.

This clonotype was recorded a few times. The CDR3 nucleotides are TGCGCCAGCAGCTCGGGGGACAGCATCTACGAGCAGTACTTC. Translating gives CASSSGDSIYEQYF. The rearrangement links TRBV5-1 to TRBJ2-7, with a weak D call TRBD1 (7 bases). From germline, CDR1 is SGHRS and CDR2 YFSETQ. V lost 3 bases, J lost 3 bases, and 13 bases lay in between. CDR3 length equals 14 residues. Full variable domain (outside the CDR3, taken from reference TRBV5-1 and TRBJ2-7): KAGVTQTPRYLIKTRGQQVTLSCSPISGHRSVSWYQQTPGQGLQFLFEYFSETQRNKGNFPGRFSGRQFSNSRSEMNVSTLELGDSALYLCASSSGDSIYEQYFGPGTRLTVT.

This clonotype was counted only a few times. V usage is TRBV5-4 and J usage is TRBJ2-7; D gene uncertain. V lost 4 bases, J lost 5 bases, and 13 bases lay in between. The CDR3 covers 13 residues. Germline assignment: CDR1 SGHNT and CDR2 YYREEE (reference sequence). For the CDR3, the DNA is TGTGCCAGCAGCCTCATCCAGGAGCACGAGCAGTACTTC. Protein product: CASSLIQEHEQYF.

The V gene is TRBV7-3, the J gene TRBJ1-1; D is perhaps TRBD1 (5 bases). Germline V gene sequence: CDR1 SGHTA, CDR2 FQGTGA. CDR3 size: 13 residues. Trimming cost V 5 bases and J 5 bases, with 12 bases left between them. The CDR3: CASSEVGGTEAFF. The CDR3 coding sequence is TGTGCCAGCAGCGAAGTTGGGGGGACTGAAGCTTTCTTT. The full variable domain, in which reference TRBV7-3 and TRBJ1-1 provide the parts outside the CDR3, is GAGVSQTPSNKVTEKGKYVELRCDPISGHTALYWYRQSLGQGPEFLIYFQGTGAADDSGLPNDRFFAVRPEGSVSTLKIQRTERGDSAVYLCASSEVGGTEAFFGQGTRLTVV.

The V gene is TRBV6-6, the J gene TRBJ2-7; 7 bases fit TRBD1. CDR1 is MNHNY, CDR2 SVGAGI, per germline (reference sequence). Trimming at V came to 2 bases and at J to 5 bases, leaving 12 bases not matched to a gene. This CDR3 comprises 16 residues. The CDR3 reads CASSYGGGDRPHEQYF. The CDR3 nucleotides are TGTGCCAGCAGTTACGGGGGTGGGGACAGACCTCACGAGCAGTACTTC.

This chain connects TRBV12-3 or TRBV12-4 to TRBJ2-3, with D possibly matching TRBD1 (7 bases). Deletions cut 5 bases from V and 7 bases from J, with 16 bases between. The CDR3 sequence is 14 residues long. CDR3 region: CASSPAEGAHTQYF. The CDR3 DNA reads TGTGCCAGCAGTCCGGCGGAGGGGGCTCATACGCAGTATTTT.

The rearrangement joins TRBV5-1 to TRBJ2-1; TRBD1 aligns across 10 bases. Losses at the gene ends were 7 bases for V and 10 bases for J; bases not matched to a gene: 8. The CDR3 contains 13 residues. The germline V gene has CDR1 SGHRS and CDR2 YFSETQ. The CDR3 DNA sequence: TGCGCCAGCCAGACAGGGGGCATTTCAGAGCAGTTCTTC. Translated: CASQTGGISEQFF. Combining the CDR3 with reference TRBV5-1 and TRBJ2-1 gives the whole variable domain KAGVTQTPRYLIKTRGQQVTLSCSPISGHRSVSWYQQTPGQGLQFLFEYFSETQRNKGNFPGRFSGRQFSNSRSEMNVSTLELGDSALYLCASQTGGISEQFFGPGTRLTVL.

The chain employs TRBV18 and TRBJ1-1; TRBD1 aligns across 10 bases. The CDR3 is 14 amino acids. J was trimmed by 7 bases and V by 3 bases; bases with no gene match: 5. Germline CDR1 reads KGHSH; CDR2 reads LQKENI. The chain's CDR3 is CASSPGTGDLEAFF. CDR3 in DNA: TGTGCCAGCTCACCCGGGACAGGGGACCTTGAAGCTTTCTTT.

The CDR3 region has the DNA TGTGCCTGGATCGCGGGGGTTAGCGGTGGCTACACCTTC. Translation: CAWIAGVSGGYTF. The genes are TRBV30 and TRBJ1-2; possibly TRBD1 for D (5 bases). The V end was cut by 4 bases, the J end by 7 bases, with 16 bases between. CDR3 size: 13 residues. CDR1 and CDR2 (germline): GTSNPN, SVGIG (reference sequence).

This chain uses TRBV4-3 with TRBJ1-2, with TRBD1 as a possible D gene (6 bases). The CDR3 consists of 16 residues. Trimming removed 0 bases from V and 4 bases from J, with 15 bases in between. Germline values: CDR1 LGHNA, CDR2 YSLEER. Here the CDR3 DNA reads TGCGCCAGCAGCCAAGAGGACCGACAGGAATTCTATGGCTACACCTTC. Translation gives CASSQEDRQEFYGYTF.

This clonotype was counted a few times. This chain's CDR3 is CASSSTGTVYEQYF. The DNA for the CDR3 is TGTGCCAGCAGCTCGACAGGGACCGTCTACGAGCAGTACTTC. The chain links TRBV7-9 to TRBJ2-7; TRBD1 matches at 7 bases. With 4 bases clipped from V and 3 bases from J, the junction kept 6 bases outside the gene matches. The CDR3 has 14 amino acids. Germline V gene data show CDR1 as SEHNR and CDR2 as FQNEAQ (reference sequence).

This clonotype was seen at least ten times. The chain combines TRBV12-3 or TRBV12-4 with TRBJ2-4; 7 positions match TRBD2. Trimming cost V 5 bases and J 1 base; bases outside gene matches: 2. There are 14 residues in the CDR3. The CDR3 is CASSSGIAKNIQYF. The CDR3 nucleotides read TGTGCCAGCAGTAGCGGGATTGCCAAAAACATTCAGTACTTC.

The CDR3 here is CASRRHGQGVNYGYTF. In DNA, the CDR3 is TGTGCCAGCCGGCGACACGGACAGGGGGTGAACTATGGCTACACCTTC. The rearrangement joins TRBV3-1 to TRBJ1-2, with 10 bases lining up with TRBD1. CDR3 size: 16 residues. Per the germline V gene, CDR1 is LGHDT and CDR2 is YNNKEL (reference sequence). J gave up 2 bases and V 8 bases, and 11 bases lay outside the gene matches. Based on the CDR3 plus reference TRBV3-1 and TRBJ1-2, the full variable domain is DTAVSQTPKYLVTQMGNDKSIKCEQNLGHDTMYWYKQDSKKFLKIMFSYNNKELIINETVPNRFSPKSPDKAHLNLHINSLELGDSAVYFCASRRHGQGVNYGYTFGSGTRLTVV.

This clonotype was observed a handful of times. The genes are TRBV18 and TRBJ2-1, with D perhaps TRBD2 (5 bases). CDR3 length equals 14 residues. Germline CDR1 KGHSH, CDR2 LQKENI. V was pared by 3 bases and J by 6 bases, with 12 bases between. The CDR3 region is CASSPDRTSNEQFF. CDR3 sequence (DNA): TGTGCCAGCTCACCGGACCGGACTTCCAATGAGCAGTTCTTC.

The chain has TRBV9 and TRBJ1-1; D gene ambiguous. Germline lookup yields CDR1 SGDLS and CDR2 YYNGEE. This CDR3 is 14 amino acids long. The ends were cut back, 3 bases at V and 2 bases at J, with 11 bases in the middle. The CDR3 DNA reads as TGTGCCAGCAGCGCCGGAATAGTCAACACTGAAGCTTTCTTT. It codes for CASSAGIVNTEAFF.

The chain carries TRBV11-3 and TRBJ2-3, with D unclear. The germline V gene has CDR1 SGHNT and CDR2 YENEEA. CDR3 length: 15 amino acids. V dropped 9 bases and J dropped 0 bases, with 16 bases sitting between them. DNA for the CDR3: TGTGCCAGTGTTACCGGGCATGGGAGCACAGATACGCAGTATTTT. Translating it yields CASVTGHGSTDTQYF.

This clonotype was seen a few times. V usage is TRBV7-2 and J usage is TRBJ2-3; 7 nucleotides line up with TRBD2. From germline, CDR1 is SGHTA and CDR2 FQGNSA. This CDR3 is 17 amino acids long. V lost 3 bases and J lost 5; bases outside the gene matches: 14. This CDR3 reads CASSFGSGGSMVDTQYF. DNA for the CDR3: TGTGCCAGCAGCTTCGGGTCGGGCGGGAGTATGGTAGATACGCAGTATTTT.

This rearrangement joins TRBV29-1 to TRBJ2-7; 9 nucleotides agree with TRBD2. J lost 3 bases, V lost 4 bases, and 31 bases had no gene match. This CDR3 spans 22 amino acids. Germline V gene sequence: CDR1 SQVTM, CDR2 ANQGSEA. The CDR3 loop reads CSVVSRRMEVGKVAGDLYEQYF. CDR3 sequence (DNA): TGCAGCGTTGTCTCGCGGAGAATGGAGGTGGGGAAGGTAGCGGGGGACCTCTACGAGCAGTACTTC.

This chain connects TRBV12-3 or TRBV12-4 to TRBJ1-5, with D tentatively TRBD1 (5 bases). The CDR3 loop spans 13 amino acids. Trimming left V 3 bases short and J 6 bases short, with 9 bases between. This chain's CDR3 is CASSFTQGQPQHF. In DNA, the CDR3 is TGTGCCAGCAGTTTCACCCAGGGTCAGCCCCAGCATTTT.

This clonotype was detected only a few times. The rearrangement uses TRBV25-1 and TRBJ1-1; possible D gene TRBD1, 5 bases. This CDR3 region has 15 residues. Germline lookup yields CDR1 MGHDK and CDR2 SYGVNS. Trimming stripped 4 bases from V and 2 bases from J, with 14 bases between. The DNA of the CDR3 is TGTGCCAGCAGTGCTCCGGGGGGGGTAAACACTGAAGCTTTCTTT. Translating gives CASSAPGGVNTEAFF.

The CDR3: CAISESTANYGYTF. In DNA form, the CDR3 reads TGTGCCATCAGTGAGTCGACAGCTAACTATGGCTACACCTTC. The chain combines TRBV10-3 with TRBJ1-2; tentatively, D is TRBD1 (5 bases). The CDR3 has 14 residues. Per the germline V gene, CDR1 is ENHRY and CDR2 is SYGVKD. V dropped 0 bases and J dropped 0 bases, with 5 bases sitting between them.

The chain carries TRBV5-1 and TRBJ2-1; D gene unclear. The CDR3 sequence is 12 residues long. V was trimmed by 5 bases and J by 10 bases, leaving 13 bases between them. Looked up from germline, CDR1 is SGHRS and CDR2 is YFSETQ. The CDR3 spells CASSPLSGEQFF. CDR3 DNA: TGCGCCAGCAGTCCCTTGTCCGGAGAGCAGTTCTTC.

The V gene is TRBV20-1, the J gene TRBJ2-1; D is perhaps TRBD1 or TRBD2 (5 bases each). This CDR3 region has 17 residues. V lost 1 base to trimming and J lost 4 bases, with 20 bases between them. Germline V gene data show CDR1 as DFQATT and CDR2 as SNEGSKA (reference sequence). As DNA, the CDR3 is TGCAGTGCTAGAGGGCTACGGGATCGAAAGGGGTACAATGAGCAGTTCTTC. The encoded protein is CSARGLRDRKGYNEQFF.

Many counts were recorded for this clonotype. The chain has TRBV20-1 and TRBJ2-6, with TRBD1 matching 9 bases. The CDR3 has 16 residues. Germline V gene sequence: CDR1 DFQATT, CDR2 SNEGSKA (reference sequence). CDR3 region: CTPRGQGGSGANVLTF. CDR3 nucleotides: TGCACCCCCAGGGGACAGGGTGGGTCCGGGGCCAACGTCCTGACTTTC.